Listed below are T cell receptor beta chains from one sample, sequenced in a study of T cell repertoires in cytomegalovirus infection. These TCRs are of unknown antigen specificity. TCRdb itself ran the reads through MiXCR, one entry per CDR3 protein. The sample consists of some 920,000 distinct CDR3 sequences, roughly 31% of them appearing once. Material: cultured CD8+ T cells from PBMCs, obtained from culture after CMV antigen stimulation. The receptors stem from a human donor in good health (CMV status not recorded). Some clones in this sample may be carry-over from other donors' samples. CDR3s include the opening cysteine and the closing phenylalanine or tryptophan. D genes are given only for firm matches. Clone size appears in some rows only: once, few, many, or a class for an expanded clone.

.	TRBV20-1	TRBJ1-2	TRBD1	CSARDVSQGSDTF	TGCAGTGCTAGAGATGTGTCACAGGGGAGTGACACCTTC
.	TRBV5-5	TRBJ1-1	TRBD1	CASRVSGQGDTEAFF	TGTGCCAGCAGGGTGTCGGGACAGGGGGACACTGAAGCTTTCTTT
many	TRBV7-8	TRBJ2-1	.	CASSFGVLSYNEQFF	TGTGCCAGCAGCTTCGGGGTCCTCTCCTACAATGAGCAGTTCTTC
.	TRBV4-1	TRBJ2-1	.	CASSPRTDWNEQFF	TGCGCCAGCAGCCCCAGGACGGACTGGAATGAGCAGTTCTTC
.	TRBV13	TRBJ1-2	.	CASSLGRDTNGYTF	TGTGCCAGCAGCTTAGGCCGGGACACCAATGGCTACACCTTC
.	TRBV19	TRBJ1-1	.	CASSIGYRGGTEAFF	TGTGCCAGTAGTATAGGGTACCGGGGAGGAACTGAAGCTTTCTTT
.	TRBV2	TRBJ1-2	TRBD1	CASKAGGYGYTF	TGTGCCAGCAAGGCAGGGGGCTATGGCTACACCTTC
once	TRBV11-2	TRBJ2-2	TRBD2	CAATPELAGGPPGELFF	TGTGCCGCAACCCCAGAACTAGCGGGGGGGCCCCCCGGGGAGCTGTTTTTT
.	TRBV12-3/TRBV12-4	TRBJ2-5	TRBD1	CASSESRDRGLETQYF	TGTGCCAGCAGCGAATCTCGGGACAGGGGGCTAGAGACCCAGTACTTC
few	TRBV6-5	TRBJ1-2	TRBD1	CASRPRTGGWINYGYTF	TGTGCCAGCAGACCACGGACAGGGGGCTGGATAAACTATGGCTACACCTTC
.	TRBV7-9	TRBJ1-1	.	CASSRVPDTEAFF	TGTGCCAGCAGCCGTGTCCCGGACACTGAAGCTTTCTTT
.	TRBV4-1	TRBJ1-1	.	CASSPTQNTEAFF	TGCGCCAGCAGCCCCACACAGAACACTGAAGCTTTCTTT
many	TRBV6-1	TRBJ1-1	.	CASSSGITNRGTEAFF	TGTGCCAGCAGTTCCGGAATTACGAATAGGGGCACTGAAGCTTTCTTT
few	TRBV6-1	TRBJ2-3	.	CASSEKWLAVTDTQYF	TGTGCCAGCAGTGAAAAGTGGCTGGCGGTCACAGATACGCAGTATTTT
many	TRBV7-2	TRBJ2-3	TRBD1	CAQGAENTQYF	TGTGCACAGGGGGCTGAGAATACGCAGTATTTT
many	TRBV7-2	TRBJ2-7	.	CASSAEGSPYYEQYF	TGTGCCAGCAGCGCCGAGGGGAGTCCCTACTACGAGCAGTACTTC
.	TRBV6-5	TRBJ1-2	.	CASSIVQSSNYGYTF	TGTGCCAGCAGCATTGTCCAGAGCTCTAACTATGGCTACACCTTC
many	TRBV7-2	TRBJ1-5	TRBD1	CASSLGGQINQPQHF	TGTGCCAGCAGCTTAGGGGGACAGATAAATCAGCCCCAGCATTTT
.	TRBV15	TRBJ1-2	TRBD1	CATMGTGGNLYGYTF	TGTGCCACCATGGGCACAGGGGGGAATCTGTATGGCTACACCTTC
many	TRBV12-3/TRBV12-4	TRBJ1-2	TRBD1	CASSLRDRVSGYTF	TGTGCCAGCAGTTTAAGGGACAGGGTTAGTGGCTACACCTTC
.	TRBV18	TRBJ2-1	TRBD2	CASSPAGTSRNEQFF	TGTGCCAGCTCACCAGCCGGGACTAGCAGGAATGAGCAGTTCTTC
.	TRBV11-2	TRBJ2-5	.	CASSLEGAGGRVQETQYF	TGTGCCAGCAGCTTAGAAGGCGCCGGGGGGCGGGTCCAAGAGACCCAGTACTTC
many	TRBV7-6	TRBJ1-1	.	CASSLAPPGRGLLNTEAFF	TGTGCCAGCAGCTTAGCCCCACCCGGCAGGGGCCTATTGAACACTGAAGCTTTCTTT
many	TRBV7-9	TRBJ2-4	TRBD1	CASSSGQGQAKNIQYF	TGTGCCAGCAGCTCCGGACAGGGTCAGGCCAAAAACATTCAGTACTTC
.	TRBV7-9	TRBJ1-5	.	CASSLGNRRSHNQPQHF	TGTGCCAGCAGCTTAGGGAACAGGAGGTCCCACAATCAGCCCCAGCATTTT
few	TRBV27	TRBJ1-2	TRBD1	CASGTGTGVGYTF	TGTGCCAGCGGAACCGGGACAGGGGTCGGCTACACCTTC
.	TRBV6-2/TRBV6-3	TRBJ2-3	.	CASSYPRDGPPDTQYF	TGTGCCAGCAGTTACCCTCGGGACGGACCCCCAGATACGCAGTATTTT
many	TRBV7-2	TRBJ1-1	.	CASSLDLRFSEAFF	TGTGCCAGCAGCTTAGATTTAAGGTTTTCCGAAGCTTTCTTT
.	TRBV6-1	TRBJ2-4	TRBD1	CAKEDRLWTYF	TGTGCCAAAGAGGACAGGCTTTGGACGTACTTC
.	TRBV28	TRBJ1-1	TRBD1	CASSHRGLGTEAFF	TGTGCCAGCAGCCACAGGGGGCTGGGCACTGAAGCTTTCTTT
many	TRBV7-2	TRBJ2-2	.	CASSFWAGELFF	TGTGCCAGCAGCTTTTGGGCCGGGGAGCTGTTTTTT
.	TRBV20-1	TRBJ2-5	.	CSASIDGPRETQYF	TGCAGTGCTAGCATCGACGGGCCCAGGGAGACCCAGTACTTC
.	TRBV7-8	TRBJ2-5	TRBD2	CASSLFASGGEVGETQYF	TGTGCCAGCAGCTTATTCGCTAGCGGGGGGGAAGTTGGAGAGACCCAGTACTTC
.	TRBV12-3/TRBV12-4	TRBJ2-5	.	CASSFTIGQETQYF	TGTGCCAGCAGTTTTACGATAGGACAAGAGACCCAGTACTTC
once	TRBV6-2/TRBV6-3	TRBJ2-5	TRBD2	CASNLGLAGGKTQYF	TGTGCCAGCAACCTCGGACTAGCGGGGGGAAAGACCCAGTACTTC
few	TRBV12-3/TRBV12-4	TRBJ1-3	.	CATGPFGNTIYF	TGTGCCACCGGACCTTTTGGAAACACCATATATTTT
.	TRBV12-3/TRBV12-4	TRBJ2-1	TRBD1	CASSPRTGQSYNEQFF	TGTGCCAGCAGTCCGCGGACAGGGCAATCCTACAATGAGCAGTTCTTC
.	TRBV25-1	TRBJ2-1	.	CASSEPGTFSYNEQFF	TGTGCCAGCAGTGAACCCGGGACATTCTCCTACAATGAGCAGTTCTTC
.	TRBV15	TRBJ1-2	.	CATSSGEGWYGYTF	TGTGCCACCAGCTCCGGGGAGGGATGGTATGGCTACACCTTC
.	TRBV7-9	TRBJ1-5	.	CASSSGADNQPQHF	TGTGCCAGCAGCTCGGGGGCAGATAATCAGCCCCAGCATTTT
few	TRBV6-2/TRBV6-3	TRBJ1-4	TRBD1	CASSRTGEEKLFF	TGTGCCAGCAGCCGTACAGGGGAGGAAAAACTGTTTTTT
.	TRBV6-5	TRBJ2-5	.	CASSYGGIETQYF	TGTGCCAGCAGTTACGGGGGGATTGAGACCCAGTACTTC
.	TRBV5-5	TRBJ2-2	.	CASSLGDGLAGELFF	TGTGCCAGCAGCTTGGGGGACGGCTTAGCCGGGGAGCTGTTTTTT
few	TRBV11-2	TRBJ2-3	.	CASSFVLAKTDTQYF	TGTGCCAGCAGCTTTGTACTAGCAAAGACAGATACGCAGTATTTT
.	TRBV23-1	TRBJ2-7	TRBD1	CASSQEAGQGAFGTYEQYF	TGCGCCAGCAGTCAGGAGGCGGGACAGGGGGCGTTCGGGACCTACGAGCAGTACTTC
many	TRBV7-6	TRBJ2-3	TRBD1	CASSQGGGSVTDTQYF	TGTGCCAGCAGCCAAGGGGGCGGCAGTGTCACAGATACGCAGTATTTT
.	TRBV5-1	TRBJ2-3	.	CASLAPSTDTQYF	TGCGCCAGTCTAGCCCCTAGCACAGATACGCAGTATTTT
many	TRBV6-1	TRBJ1-1	.	CASRGGGPTEAFF	TGTGCCAGCCGTGGGGGGGGACCCACTGAAGCTTTCTTT
.	TRBV6-5	TRBJ2-5	TRBD2	CASSYGLESGGPHLETQYF	TGTGCCAGCAGTTACGGCTTAGAGAGCGGGGGGCCCCATCTGGAGACCCAGTACTTC
.	TRBV5-3	TRBJ1-1	.	CASSTWGSANTEAFF	TGTGCCAGCAGCACGTGGGGGAGCGCTAACACTGAAGCTTTCTTT